The T cell receptor (beta chain) under discussion was sequenced for a study of PD-1 blockade in classical Hodgkin lymphoma. Study findings and constraints: Repertoires differed for reasons still undefined, possibly disease activity or prior therapy.

There are 16 residues in the CDR3. Germline V gene sequence: CDR1 SGHDN, CDR2 FVKESK. V lost 4 bases, J lost 5 bases, and 3 bases stayed unmatched. As concerns this clone: Its cognate antigen is unknown.

TCRdb's copy holds only in-frame clones and misses some; the assay was immunoSEQ multiplex PCR. The data show about 85,000 clones, nearly 95% seen once. All patients experienced relapse after autologous stem cell transplantation, and brentuximab vedotin exposure was variable. Patients had relapsed/refractory classical Hodgkin lymphoma with complete response, partial response or progressive disease as best response. This clonotype was obtained from a human donor with classical Hodgkin lymphoma. The genes are TRBV14 and TRBJ2-3, with 16 bases identical to TRBD2. The sequencing used peripheral blood mononuclear cells (PBMCs), collected before the second cycle of nivolumab. The CDR3 loop is CASSLGTSGRVDTQYF. In DNA form, the CDR3 reads TGTGCCAGCAGCCTCGGGACTAGCGGGAGGGTAGATACGCAGTATTTT.